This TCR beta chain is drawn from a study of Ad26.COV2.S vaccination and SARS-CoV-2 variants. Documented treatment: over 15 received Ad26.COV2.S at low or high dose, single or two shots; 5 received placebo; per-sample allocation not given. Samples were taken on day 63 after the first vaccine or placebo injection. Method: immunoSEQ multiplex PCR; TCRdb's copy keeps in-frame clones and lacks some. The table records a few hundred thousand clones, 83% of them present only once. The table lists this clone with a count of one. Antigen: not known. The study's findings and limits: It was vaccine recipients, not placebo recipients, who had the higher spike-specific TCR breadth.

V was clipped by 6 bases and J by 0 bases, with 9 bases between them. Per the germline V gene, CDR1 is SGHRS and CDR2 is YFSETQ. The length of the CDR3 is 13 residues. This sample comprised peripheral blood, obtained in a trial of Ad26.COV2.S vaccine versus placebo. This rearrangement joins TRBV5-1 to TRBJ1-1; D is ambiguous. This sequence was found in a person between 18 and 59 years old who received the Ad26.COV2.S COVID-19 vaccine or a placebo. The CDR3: CASNGGVNTEAFF. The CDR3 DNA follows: TGCGCCAGCAACGGCGGGGTGAACACTGAAGCTTTCTTT.